This T cell receptor (beta chain) was recovered during a study of CD8+ T cells in alopecia areata. Study background: Administration of oral tofacitinib to treated patients was at 5 to 10 mg twice daily.

Treatment: oral pan-JAK inhibitor, 5-10 mg twice daily. PBMC-derived CD4+ and CD8+ T cells were sorted. General observations from the study: In patients, TCRs were shared less clearly than in mice, and HLA may possibly be involved. Compared with normal scalp, lesional scalp had higher clonality and more expanded CD8+ clones.

Sequencing templates came from extracted RNA that was reverse transcribed into cDNA. Some clones are missing from TCRdb's copy, which holds only in-frame ones; the method was immunoSEQ multiplex PCR. Here the sample spans 150,000 to 200,000 clones, roughly 65% being singletons. This CDR3 has 13 residues. With 0 bases removed from V and 2 bases from J, the gap between germline ends came to 8 bases. Germline assignment: CDR1 GTSNPN and CDR2 SVGIG (reference sequence). This clone was picked up one time. As yet, its antigen is unknown. This clonotype originated in a human donor with alopecia areata. V usage is TRBV30 and J usage is TRBJ2-7; D gene unclear. Here the sequenced sample was CD4+ T cells sorted from blood, taken at week 4, from a patient treated with tofacitinib. The CDR3 here is CAWSVGLTYEQYF. The DNA of the CDR3 is TGTGCCTGGAGTGTCGGGCTAACCTACGAGCAGTACTTC.